These 15 T cell receptor beta chains originate from one sample sequenced in a study of CD8 T cells in Susac syndrome (dated by TCRdb to about 2019). The library was built by means of the immunoSEQ multiplex PCR assay. RNA was extracted using the RNeasy kit, and about 0.45 to 1 microgram was reverse transcribed with random hexamers. TCRdb redid the processing of the public reads, applying fastp at Q25 and MiXCR, and retained in-frame beta chains. Every entry covers one CDR3 protein and lists the most common genes and DNA from its rows. This sample holds 230,000 or so distinct CDR3 sequences; about 95% were observed only once. 0.095% of the sample rests with the top ten. Sequenced: CD4+ T cells from PBMCs. Every receptor here comes from a human donor with multiple sclerosis.

J is TRBJ2-1 and V is TRBV5-1, with TRBD2 matching over 9 bases. With V trimmed by 6 bases and J by 6 bases, 10 bases remained unmatched. Germline V gene lookup returns CDR1 SGHRS and CDR2 YFSETQ. The CDR3 is made up of 15 amino acids. CDR3 DNA: TGCGCCAGCATGCTAACGGGACTAGCAAGCAATGAGCAGTTCTTC. Translating gives CASMLTGLASNEQFF.

The chain employs TRBV20-1 and TRBJ1-1; D gene unclear. The CDR3 is made up of 12 amino acids. Germline V CDR1 and CDR2: DFQATT, SNEGSKA (reference sequence). V lost 6 bases, J lost 3 bases, and 11 bases lay in between. Here the CDR3 reads CSARRGYTEAFF. CDR3 coding DNA: TGCAGTGCCCGACGGGGTTACACTGAAGCTTTCTTT.

CDR3 in DNA: TGTGCCAGCAGCGTAGCGGGGGCGGGAGACAATGAGCAGTTCTTC. Protein sequence: CASSVAGAGDNEQFF. The chain has TRBV9 and TRBJ2-1; D possibly corresponds to TRBD2 (7 bases). CDR1 is SGDLS and CDR2 is YYNGEE in the germline V gene. The CDR3 totals 15 residues. The V end was cut by 0 bases, the J end by 5 bases, with 12 bases between.

This chain uses TRBV25-1 with TRBJ2-1; a weak D match, TRBD2 (6 bases). This CDR3 comprises 13 residues. V gave up 4 bases and J gave up 8 bases, with 12 bases separating them. The V gene's germline CDR1 is MGHDK and CDR2 SYGVNS. CDR3 protein: CASSVAGRYEQFF. CDR3 DNA: TGTGCCAGCAGTGTGGCAGGGAGGTATGAGCAGTTCTTC.

The chain couples TRBV6-2 or TRBV6-3 to TRBJ1-5; a weak D match, TRBD1 (5 bases). The CDR3 sequence is 12 residues long. Germline V CDR1 and CDR2: MNHEY, SVGEGT. The CDR3 reads CATTEFNQPQHF. The CDR3 nucleotides are TGTGCTACGACAGAATTCAATCAGCCCCAGCATTTT.

This rearrangement joins TRBV28 to TRBJ1-1, with D unresolved. Trimming stripped 2 bases from V and 1 base from J, with 5 bases between. Germline CDR1 reads MDHEN; CDR2 reads SYDVKM. The CDR3 is 13 residues long. CDR3 nucleotide sequence: TGTGCCAGCAGTTTAAAGGCGAACACTGAAGCTTTCTTT. Translation: CASSLKANTEAFF.

This clonotype was observed a single time. V usage is TRBV20-1 and J usage is TRBJ2-3, with D possibly being TRBD2 (5 bases). The CDR3 loop spans 15 amino acids. CDR1 and CDR2 from the germline V gene are DFQATT and SNEGSKA (reference sequence). V dropped 0 bases and J dropped 6 bases, with 16 bases sitting between them. This CDR3 reads CSARDVVRRGDTQYF. The CDR3 DNA reads as TGCAGTGCTAGAGATGTAGTGCGCCGAGGGGATACGCAGTATTTT.

This rearrangement joins TRBV3-1 to TRBJ2-7, with TRBD2 matching 7 bases. CDR3 length: 13 residues. CDR1 is LGHDT, CDR2 YNNKEL, per germline (reference sequence). V was clipped by 8 bases and J by 0 bases; unmatched bases: 4. The CDR3 loop is CASQRGPSYEQYF. CDR3 DNA sequence: TGTGCCAGCCAGCGGGGCCCCTCCTACGAGCAGTACTTC.

V gene TRBV4-2 combines with J gene TRBJ2-1; TRBD2 agrees at 9 bases. The CDR3 contains 16 residues. Looked up from germline, CDR1 is LGHNA and CDR2 is YNFKEQ. The J segment lost 7 bases and the V segment lost 0 bases, leaving 7 bases of the junction unmatched. The CDR3 nucleotides are TGTGCCAGCAGCCAAGAAGTTCTAGCGGGGCGTAATGAGCAGTTCTTC. Amino acids: CASSQEVLAGRNEQFF.

V usage is TRBV5-1 and J usage is TRBJ2-7, with D perhaps being TRBD1 or TRBD2 (6 bases each). The germline V gene encodes CDR1 SGHRS and CDR2 YFSETQ. Trimming pared 5 bases from V and 0 bases from J, leaving 15 bases between. The CDR3 is 15 residues long. CDR3 sequence (DNA): TGCGCCAGCAGACTACTCGGGGGCCCCTCCTACGAGCAGTACTTC. This encodes CASRLLGGPSYEQYF.

The chain carries TRBV2 and TRBJ2-7; 11 bases map to TRBD1. The J segment lost 3 bases and the V segment lost 9 bases, leaving 1 base of the junction unmatched. The CDR3 sequence is 12 residues long. Germline-derived CDR1 and CDR2 are SNHLY and FYNNEI. The CDR3 DNA sequence: TGTGCCAGGGGGACAGGGGGCTACGAGCAGTACTTC. Its translation is CARGTGGYEQYF. The full variable domain, its missing parts supplied by reference TRBV2 and TRBJ2-7, is EPEVTQTPSHQVTQMGQEVILRCVPISNHLYFYWYRQILGQKVEFLVSFYNNEISEKSEIFDDQFSVERPDGSNFTLKIRSTKLEDSAMYFCARGTGGYEQYFGPGTRLTVT.

V gene TRBV15 combines with J gene TRBJ2-5; D not certain. The CDR3 spans 13 residues. CDR1 and CDR2 (germline): LNHNV, YYDKDF (reference sequence). The germline V and J ends were trimmed by 0 bases and 5 bases, with 7 bases remaining between them. The CDR3 loop reads CATSREGRETQYF. In nucleotides, the CDR3 is TGTGCCACCAGCAGAGAGGGTCGGGAGACCCAGTACTTC.

V usage is TRBV27 and J usage is TRBJ2-7, with 8 bases aligning to TRBD2. V shed 0 bases, J shed 1 base, and the junction held 11 bases outside the gene matches. This CDR3 is built from 18 residues. The germline V gene encodes CDR1 MNHEY and CDR2 SMNVEV (reference sequence). The CDR3 reads CASSLSFSGSPYSYEQYF. The DNA for the CDR3 is TGTGCCAGCAGTTTATCGTTCAGCGGGAGCCCTTATTCCTACGAGCAGTACTTC.

The chain carries TRBV20-1 and TRBJ2-1, with a tentative D call TRBD2 (6 bases). The V gene's germline CDR1 is DFQATT and CDR2 SNEGSKA (reference sequence). Trimming cost V 2 bases and J 4 bases, with 9 bases left between them. The CDR3 spans 13 residues. The CDR3 here is CSARRDLYNEQFF. Here the CDR3 DNA reads TGCAGTGCTAGAAGGGACTTATACAATGAGCAGTTCTTC.

J is TRBJ1-1 and V is TRBV12-3 or TRBV12-4; weak D call: TRBD1 (5 bases). The CDR3 consists of 14 residues. The germline V and J ends were trimmed by 7 bases and 2 bases, with 14 bases remaining between them. The CDR3 bases are TGTGCCAGCACAAAATCAGGGAGTAACACTGAAGCTTTCTTT. Amino acid sequence: CASTKSGSNTEAFF.